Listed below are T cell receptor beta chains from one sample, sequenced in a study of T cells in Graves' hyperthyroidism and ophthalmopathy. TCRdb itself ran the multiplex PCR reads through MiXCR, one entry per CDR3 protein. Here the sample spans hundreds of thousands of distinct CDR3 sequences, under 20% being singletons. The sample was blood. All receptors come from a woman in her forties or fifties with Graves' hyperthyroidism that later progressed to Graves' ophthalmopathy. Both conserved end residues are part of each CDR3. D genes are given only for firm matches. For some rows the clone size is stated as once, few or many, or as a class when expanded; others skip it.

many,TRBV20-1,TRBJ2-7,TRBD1,CSASSTGASYEQYF,TGCAGTGCTAGTTCGACAGGGGCGTCCTACGAGCAGTACTTC
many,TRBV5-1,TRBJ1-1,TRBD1,CASRTGDTEAFF,TGCGCCAGCAGGACAGGGGACACTGAAGCTTTCTTT
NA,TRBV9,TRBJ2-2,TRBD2,CASSVGSGGADTGELFF,TGTGCCAGCAGCGTAGGTAGCGGGGGGGCTGACACCGGGGAGCTGTTTTTT
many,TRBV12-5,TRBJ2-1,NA,CASGAGLSYNEQFF,TGTGCTAGTGGGGCCGGCCTCTCCTACAATGAGCAGTTCTTC
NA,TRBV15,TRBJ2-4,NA,CATSRVGAITNIQYF,TGTGCCACCAGCAGAGTGGGGGCGATTACAAACATTCAGTACTTC
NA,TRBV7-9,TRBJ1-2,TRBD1,CASSLARGTGDYGYTF,TGTGCCAGCAGCTTAGCGAGAGGGACAGGTGACTATGGCTACACCTTC
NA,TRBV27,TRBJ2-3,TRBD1,CASSLTGDWGDTQYF,TGTGCCAGCAGTTTGACAGGGGATTGGGGAGATACGCAGTATTTT
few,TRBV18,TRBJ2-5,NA,CVSSRGDRETQYF,TGTGTCAGCTCACGGGGGGACAGAGAGACCCAGTACTTC
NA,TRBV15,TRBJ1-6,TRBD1,CATSRDRDRDSPLHF,TGTGCCACCAGCAGAGACCGGGACAGGGATTCACCCCTCCACTTT
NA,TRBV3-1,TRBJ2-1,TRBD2,CASSGLAVREQFF,TGTGCCAGCTCGGGACTAGCGGTGCGTGAGCAGTTCTTC
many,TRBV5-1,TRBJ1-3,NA,CASSEGASGNTIYF,TGCGCCAGCAGCGAGGGAGCCTCTGGAAACACCATATATTTT
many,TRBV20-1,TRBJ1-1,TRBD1,CSARTGGNTEAFF,TGCAGTGCGAGGACAGGGGGCAACACTGAAGCTTTCTTT
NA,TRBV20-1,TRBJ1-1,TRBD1,CSAEGQARLTEAFF,TGCAGTGCTGAAGGACAGGCCCGCCTGACTGAAGCTTTCTTT
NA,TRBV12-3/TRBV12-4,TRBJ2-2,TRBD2,CASRSLATNTGELFF,TGTGCCAGCAGATCACTAGCGACTAACACCGGGGAGCTGTTTTTT
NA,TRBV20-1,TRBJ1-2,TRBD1,CSARGKAQGPLNYGYTF,TGCAGTGCTAGAGGGAAAGCACAGGGGCCCCTTAACTATGGCTACACCTTC
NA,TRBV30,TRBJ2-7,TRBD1,CAWSDPGQGLYEQYF,TGTGCCTGGAGTGACCCGGGACAGGGACTTTACGAGCAGTACTTC
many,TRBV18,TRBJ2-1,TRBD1,CASSPPAGTGYNEQFF,TGTGCCAGCTCACCCCCCGCCGGGACAGGGTACAATGAGCAGTTCTTC
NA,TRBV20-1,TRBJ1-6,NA,CSASGVRKDNSPLYF,TGCAGTGCTAGCGGTGTTAGGAAGGATAATTCACCCCTCTACTTT
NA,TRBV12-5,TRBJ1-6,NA,CASGTDASLSSYNSPLHF,TGTGCTAGTGGAACGGACGCCTCCTTAAGCTCCTATAATTCACCCCTCCACTTT
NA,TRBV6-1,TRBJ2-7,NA,CASSSGLRGEQYF,TGTGCCAGCAGTAGCGGGCTGCGGGGTGAGCAGTACTTC
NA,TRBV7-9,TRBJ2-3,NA,CACRAVADTQYF,TGTGCCTGTCGCGCAGTTGCAGATACGCAGTATTTT
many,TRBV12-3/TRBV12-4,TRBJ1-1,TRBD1,CASSSNRGQGEAFF,TGTGCCAGCAGTTCCAACAGGGGGCAGGGTGAAGCTTTCTTT
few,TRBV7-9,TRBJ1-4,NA,CASSLPSEKLFF,TGTGCCAGCAGCTTACCGAGCGAAAAACTGTTTTTT
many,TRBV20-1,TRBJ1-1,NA,CSATPWGQGNTEAFF,TGCAGTGCTACTCCCTGGGGGCAGGGCAACACTGAAGCTTTCTTT
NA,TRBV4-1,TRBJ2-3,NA,CASSQIQGRGTDTQYF,TGCGCCAGCAGCCAGATACAGGGAAGAGGCACAGATACGCAGTATTTT
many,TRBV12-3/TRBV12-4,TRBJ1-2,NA,CASRGLTDPNYGYTF,TGTGCCAGCAGGGGATTGACAGACCCTAACTATGGCTACACCTTC
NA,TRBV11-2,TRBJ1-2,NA,CASSLVPGVYGYTF,TGTGCCAGCAGCTTAGTCCCAGGGGTATATGGCTACACCTTC
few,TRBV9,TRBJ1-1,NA,CASSVVVDRLSDTEAFF,TGTGCCAGCAGCGTAGTTGTTGACAGACTAAGTGACACTGAAGCTTTCTTT
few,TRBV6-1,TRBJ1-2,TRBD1,CASSDSPGQGANYGYTF,TGTGCCAGCAGTGACTCCCCGGGACAGGGAGCTAACTATGGCTACACCTTC
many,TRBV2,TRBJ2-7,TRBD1,CASSLGGTGTYEQYF,TGTGCCAGCAGTCTAGGGGGGACAGGGACCTACGAGCAGTACTTC
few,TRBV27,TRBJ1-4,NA,CASRAREEEKLFF,TGTGCCAGCAGAGCGCGGGAGGAGGAAAAACTGTTTTTT
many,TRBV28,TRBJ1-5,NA,CASRSTGNPVRSPQHF,TGTGCCAGCAGGTCGACAGGAAACCCGGTCCGATCGCCCCAGCATTTT
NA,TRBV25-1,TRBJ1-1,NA,CASSDLSRGGGNTEAFF,TGTGCCAGCAGTGATCTCTCCCGCGGGGGGGGGAACACTGAAGCTTTCTTT
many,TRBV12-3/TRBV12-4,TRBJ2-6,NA,CASSFNSGANVLTF,TGTGCCAGCAGTTTTAACTCTGGGGCCAACGTCCTGACTTTC
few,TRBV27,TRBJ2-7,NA,CASSGLGAGGVLQSHEQYF,TGTGCCAGCAGCGGACTCGGGGCAGGGGGGGTCCTTCAATCCCACGAGCAGTACTTC
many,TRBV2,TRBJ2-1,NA,CASSEGLGNYNEQFF,TGTGCCAGCAGTGAAGGCCTTGGCAACTACAATGAGCAGTTCTTC
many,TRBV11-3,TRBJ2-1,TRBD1,CASSWDRGLYNEQFF,TGTGCCAGCAGCTGGGACAGGGGACTATACAATGAGCAGTTCTTC
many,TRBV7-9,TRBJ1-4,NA,CASSISGTRDEKLFF,TGTGCCAGCAGCATCTCAGGGACACGCGATGAAAAACTGTTTTTT
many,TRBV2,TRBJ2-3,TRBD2,CASSRWRGEDTQYF,TGTGCCAGCAGCCGCTGGCGGGGGGAGGATACGCAGTATTTT
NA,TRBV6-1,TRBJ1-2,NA,CASTRTKDLHGYTF,TGTGCCAGCACCCGCACAAAAGACCTCCACGGCTACACCTTC
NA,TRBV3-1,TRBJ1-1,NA,CASSQEGWGITNTEAFF,TGTGCCAGCAGCCAAGAAGGCTGGGGGATCACGAACACTGAAGCTTTCTTT
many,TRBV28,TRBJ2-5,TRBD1,CASSSWTGVETQYF,TGTGCCAGCAGTTCCTGGACAGGAGTGGAGACCCAGTACTTC
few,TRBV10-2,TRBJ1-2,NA,CASSLDRIYGYTF,TGCGCCAGCAGCCTTGACAGGATCTATGGCTACACCTTC